These 9 T cell receptor beta chains were all obtained from the same sample, sequenced in a study of CD8 T cells in Susac syndrome. With random hexamers, reverse transcription was performed on 0.5 to 1 ug of RNA. TCRdb fed the immunoSEQ multiplex PCR reads into MiXCR, producing one record per CDR3 protein. This sample has around 140,000 distinct CDR3 sequences; 80% occur once, and the top ten carry around 0.5%. The sample was CD8+ T cells from PBMCs. The receptor source for this set is a human donor with multiple sclerosis.

V is TRBV9 and J is TRBJ2-2, with TRBD2 identical over 9 bases. Germline-derived CDR1 and CDR2 are SGDLS and YYNGEE. V shed 4 bases and J 4 bases; nucleotides not matched to a gene: 2. This CDR3 comprises 14 residues. Here the CDR3 reads CASSPAGGTGELFF. The DNA for the CDR3 is TGTGCCAGCAGCCCAGCGGGGGGCACCGGGGAGCTGTTTTTT.

The rearrangement links TRBV5-1 to TRBJ2-3; 7 bases align to TRBD1. Germline-derived CDR1 and CDR2 are SGHRS and YFSETQ. This CDR3 region has 16 residues. After removal of 4 bases from V and 0 bases from J, the junction contained 8 bases not matched to a gene. The CDR3 bases are TGCGCCAGCAGCCCATGGGACAGAACTAGCACAGATACGCAGTATTTT. This codes for CASSPWDRTSTDTQYF.

This chain links TRBV5-1 with TRBJ1-2; D might be TRBD1 (6 bases). The CDR3 contains 16 residues. Germline loops: CDR1 SGHRS, CDR2 YFSETQ. V dropped 2 bases and J dropped 0 bases, with 14 bases sitting between them. The CDR3 bases are TGCGCCAGCAGCTTCGGACAGACTCCATCTAACTATGGCTACACCTTC. This translates into CASSFGQTPSNYGYTF.

The chain recombines TRBV6-5 with TRBJ1-1; D remains unclear. The CDR3 consists of 15 residues. Trimming took 0 bases from V and 1 from J, leaving 9 bases between them. The germline V gene has CDR1 MNHEY and CDR2 SVGAGI. The DNA of the CDR3 is TGTGCCAGCAGTTACTCGCTCAGGTCGAACACTGAAGCTTTCTTT. Protein: CASSYSLRSNTEAFF.

This chain links TRBV24-1 with TRBJ2-2; 7 nucleotides agree with TRBD1. The CDR3 consists of 15 residues. V was clipped by 0 bases and J by 5 bases; unmatched bases: 2. Germline lookup yields CDR1 KGHDR and CDR2 SFDVKD. This chain's CDR3 is CATSDLTGVTGELFF. The CDR3 DNA sequence: TGTGCCACCAGTGATTTGACAGGGGTGACCGGGGAGCTGTTTTTT.

This chain connects TRBV27 to TRBJ2-7; D call uncertain. V lost 3 bases and J 3 bases, leaving 9 bases between the germline ends. Germline CDR1 reads MNHEY; CDR2 reads SMNVEV (reference sequence). There are 13 residues in the CDR3. The CDR3 bases are TGTGCCAGCAGTTTTGCGGTTGGCTACGAGCAGTACTTC. It encodes CASSFAVGYEQYF.

This clonotype was seen a handful of times. J is TRBJ2-7 and V is TRBV11-2, with TRBD1 matching over 10 bases. V shed 5 bases and J 4 bases; nucleotides not matched to a gene: 5. Germline assignment: CDR1 SGHAT and CDR2 FQNNGV. The CDR3 runs 14 residues. In DNA, the CDR3 is TGTGCCAGCAGCGGGGGGACAGGGGAATACGAGCAGTACGTC. Translated, it gives CASSGGTGEYEQYV.

The CDR3 reads CSGRLAENNEQFF. CDR3 coding DNA: TGCAGCGGCCGACTAGCGGAGAACAATGAGCAGTTCTTC. The rearrangement uses TRBV29-1 and TRBJ2-1; TRBD2 aligns across 9 bases. The CDR3 length is 13 residues. V was pared by 7 bases and J by 5 bases, with 6 bases of the junction left unmatched. The V gene's germline CDR1 is SQVTM and CDR2 ANQGSEA.

This clonotype was seen a single time. This sequence joins TRBV23-1 and TRBJ1-2; a possible D gene is TRBD1 (5 bases). TRBV23-1 is classed as an ORF, of uncertain function. The CDR3 runs to 16 residues. V lost 0 bases and J lost 2, with 13 bases in between. CDR3 in amino acids: CASSQSPGRTNYGYTF. The CDR3 DNA reads as TGCGCCAGCAGTCAATCTCCGGGGCGGACCAACTATGGCTACACCTTC.